Shown below are 32 T cell receptor beta chains from a single sample sequenced in a study of beta chain features in type 1 diabetes. Expressed TCRB transcripts got sequenced, as all isolated RNA was reverse transcribed. Here immunoSEQ multiplex PCR was the method, and the copy in TCRdb shows in-frame clones only, minus some. The sample records more than 300,000 clones, around 8% being singletons. Sequences were obtained from central memory CD4+ T cells from blood. These receptors were collected from a woman aged 18-29 years in good health.

In this sample, this clone turned up a few times. The chain joins TRBV19 to TRBJ2-1, with 7 bases that match TRBD1. V lost 5 bases, J lost 6 bases, and 4 bases stayed unmatched. Germline V gives CDR1 LNHDA, CDR2 SQIVND (reference sequence). The CDR3 loop spans 13 amino acids. The CDR3 is CASSLTGSNEQFF. The CDR3, as DNA: TGTGCCAGTAGTTTGACAGGGAGCAATGAGCAGTTCTTC.

The chain combines TRBV7-2 with TRBJ2-7, with D unclear. V was shortened by 6 bases and J by 3 bases, with 6 bases between the two germline ends. Germline V CDR1 and CDR2: SGHTA, FQGNSA. This CDR3 is built from 11 residues. CDR3 in amino acids: CASSDNYEQYF. DNA of the CDR3: TGTGCCAGCAGTGACAACTACGAGCAGTACTTC.

The chain links TRBV7-8 to TRBJ1-4; TRBD1 matches 7 bases. The J segment lost 5 bases and the V segment lost 5 bases, leaving 11 bases of the junction unmatched. Germline V gives CDR1 SGHVS, CDR2 FQNEAQ. This CDR3 has 16 residues. CDR3 nucleotide sequence: TGTGCCAGCAGCCTTGGGGAGGGACAGAGAAATGAAAAACTGTTTTTT. Its translation is CASSLGEGQRNEKLFF.

This clone was detected only a few times. The chain is built from TRBV28 and TRBJ1-1, with D possibly being TRBD1 (6 bases). Deletions cut 2 bases from V and 1 base from J, with 17 bases between. The CDR3 loop spans 17 amino acids. Germline assignment: CDR1 MDHEN and CDR2 SYDVKM. DNA of the CDR3: TGTGCCAGCAGTTTACGAAATTGGACAGAACGGAACACTGAAGCTTTCTTT. Protein product: CASSLRNWTERNTEAFF.

This clone has a handful of counts. The chain recombines TRBV28 with TRBJ2-3, with 13 nucleotides matching TRBD2. Looked up from germline, CDR1 is MDHEN and CDR2 is SYDVKM. After removal of 5 bases from V and 5 bases from J, the junction contained 7 bases not matched to a gene. CDR3 size: 16 residues. The CDR3 coding sequence is TGTGCCAGCAGTGTAAGCGGACTAGCGGGAGTAGATACGCAGTATTTT. Translating it yields CASSVSGLAGVDTQYF.

This clone was seen a handful of times. V is TRBV29-1 and J is TRBJ1-2, with D uncertain. Per germline, CDR1 SQVTM and CDR2 ANQGSEA. The CDR3 is 8 amino acids. CDR3 region: CSWEGYTF. The CDR3, as DNA: TGCAGTTGGGAAGGCTACACCTTC.

This chain uses TRBV2 with TRBJ2-5, with TRBD2 identical over 14 bases. J lost 5 bases, V lost 7 bases, and 6 bases had no gene match. Germline-derived CDR1 and CDR2 are SNHLY and FYNNEI. This CDR3 has 15 amino acids. In DNA form, the CDR3 reads TGTGCCAGCACCAGAGGACTAGCGGGAGGTGAGACCCAGTACTTC. Translated: CASTRGLAGGETQYF.

This chain joins TRBV2 and TRBJ1-5; D call uncertain. Per the germline V gene, CDR1 is SNHLY and CDR2 is FYNNEI. Between the trimmed V and J ends, which lost 8 bases and 1 base, there was a span of 9 bases. This CDR3 is 13 amino acids long. The CDR3 loop is CASHPGSNQPQHF. CDR3 DNA: TGTGCCAGCCACCCCGGGAGCAATCAGCCCCAGCATTTT.

This clone was seen more than once but under ten times. The same CDR3 is also encoded by other DNA sequences in this sample. The CDR3 is CASSSQGNYGYTF. The CDR3 DNA is TGTGCCAGCAGCTCTCAGGGGAACTATGGCTACACCTTC. The rearrangement links TRBV7-9 to TRBJ1-2; a weak D match, TRBD1 (6 bases). The CDR3 sequence is 13 residues long. Germline V gene lookup returns CDR1 SEHNR and CDR2 FQNEAQ (reference sequence). Trimming pared 4 bases from V and 2 bases from J, leaving 8 bases between.

The chain has TRBV18 and TRBJ1-2; 7 bases line up with TRBD1. The CDR3 covers 13 residues. With V trimmed by 10 bases and J by 3 bases, 8 bases remained unmatched. Per germline, CDR1 KGHSH and CDR2 LQKENI. The CDR3 nucleotides are TGTGCCACCCAAAGGGGACAGCACTATGGCTACACCTTC. Translating gives CATQRGQHYGYTF.

This clone was observed a few times. J is TRBJ2-3 and V is TRBV7-8; TRBD2 matches at 8 bases. The germline CDR1 and CDR2 sequences are SGHVS and FQNEAQ. This CDR3 comprises 15 residues. Trimming cost V 2 bases and J 6 bases; bases outside gene matches: 7. The chain's CDR3 is CASSLTGTRGDTQYF. DNA of the CDR3: TGTGCCAGCAGCTTAACCGGGACTAGAGGTGATACGCAGTATTTT.

J is TRBJ2-2 and V is TRBV7-3; 7 nucleotides agree with TRBD2. V gave up 2 bases and J gave up 1 base; unmatched junction bases: 4. The CDR3 totals 16 residues. Germline CDR1 is SGHTA and CDR2 is FQGTGA. The CDR3 reads CASSLQLARNTGELFF. The CDR3 DNA reads TGTGCCAGCAGCTTACAACTAGCGCGGAACACCGGGGAGCTGTTTTTT. Filled out from reference TRBV7-3 and TRBJ2-2, the complete variable domain reads GAGVSQTPSNKVTEKGKYVELRCDPISGHTALYWYRQSLGQGPEFLIYFQGTGAADDSGLPNDRFFAVRPEGSVSTLKIQRTERGDSAVYLCASSLQLARNTGELFFGEGSRLTVL.

CDR3 in amino acids: CASSTGQNYGYTF. The CDR3 DNA is TGTGCCAGCAGCACGGGACAGAACTATGGCTACACCTTC. The chain uses TRBV9 and TRBJ1-2, with TRBD1 matching over 7 bases. V dropped 4 bases and J dropped 2; count of bases not matched to a gene: 2. The CDR3 length is 13 residues. Germline V gene sequence: CDR1 SGDLS, CDR2 YYNGEE. Looking up the rest from reference TRBV9 and TRBJ1-2 gives the full variable domain: DSGVTQTPKHLITATGQRVTLRCSPRSGDLSVYWYQQSLDQGLQFLIQYYNGEERAKGNILERFSAQQFPDLHSELNLSSLELGDSALYFCASSTGQNYGYTFGSGTRLTVV.

The rearrangement uses TRBV10-3 and TRBJ1-2; 7 positions match TRBD1. The germline gives CDR1 ENHRY, CDR2 SYGVKD. The CDR3 runs 13 residues. The V and J ends lost 6 bases and 6 bases, in that order; junction bases with no gene match: 7. CDR3 nucleotides: TGTGCCATCAGAGGACAGGAGAGTCATGGCTACACCTTC. It translates to CAIRGQESHGYTF.

This clone was observed a few times. The chain joins TRBV7-9 to TRBJ2-1, with 15 bases that match TRBD2. V was pared by 5 bases and J by 5 bases, with 10 bases of the junction left unmatched. Germline CDR1 SEHNR, CDR2 FQNEAQ (reference sequence). The CDR3 length is 18 residues. The DNA for the CDR3 is TGTGCCAGCAGCCATTATCTAGGACTAGCGGGAGGGAACAATGAGCAGTTCTTC. Translated: CASSHYLGLAGGNNEQFF. The entire variable domain, with the rest obtained from reference TRBV7-9 and TRBJ2-1, is as follows: DTGVSQNPRHKITKRGQNVTFRCDPISEHNRLYWYRQTLGQGPEFLTYFQNEAQLEKSRLLSDRFSAERPKGSFSTLEIQRTEQGDSAMYLCASSHYLGLAGGNNEQFFGPGTRLTVL.

There are a few counts of this clone. The chain is built from TRBV10-3 and TRBJ2-5, with 10 bases aligning to TRBD2. In germline, CDR1 is ENHRY, CDR2 SYGVKD. This CDR3 is 17 amino acids long. V trimming: 0 bases; J trimming: 2 bases; junction bases outside the gene matches: 6. CDR3 sequence: CAISESIAGGWQETQYF. The DNA of the CDR3 is TGTGCCATCAGTGAGTCGATAGCGGGAGGTTGGCAAGAGACCCAGTACTTC.

The rearrangement links TRBV6-8 to TRBJ1-2, with 10 bases matching TRBD1. This CDR3 has 16 amino acids. The V segment lost 2 bases and the J segment 2 bases; nucleotides outside the gene matches: 5. Germline CDR1 reads MNHGY; CDR2 reads SAAAGT. The CDR3 sequence is CASSYPRDRGNYGYTF. The DNA for the CDR3 is TGTGCCAGCAGTTACCCTCGGGACAGGGGAAACTATGGCTACACCTTC.

This chain connects TRBV19 to TRBJ2-3, with 11 bases matching TRBD2. Trimming cost V 2 bases and J 4 bases; bases outside gene matches: 5. The CDR3 has 16 amino acids. Germline CDR1 reads LNHDA; CDR2 reads SQIVND (reference sequence). In nucleotides, the CDR3 is TGTGCCAGTAGTATACTAGCGGGAGGCGGTGCAGATACGCAGTATTTT. This gives the protein CASSILAGGGADTQYF.

V is TRBV7-2 and J is TRBJ1-5; 8 bases align to TRBD1. V lost 5 bases and J lost 4; bases outside the gene matches: 7. The CDR3 has 15 amino acids. The germline gives CDR1 SGHTA, CDR2 FQGNSA. The CDR3: CASSQSTGGNQPQHF. CDR3 coding DNA: TGTGCCAGCAGCCAGAGTACAGGGGGGAATCAGCCCCAGCATTTT.

The table lists this clone with many counts. This chain's CDR3 is CASSLFGGSLGNQPQHF. Written as DNA, the CDR3 is TGTGCCAGCAGCTTATTTGGGGGAAGTTTGGGCAATCAGCCCCAGCATTTT. The V and J genes are TRBV7-2 and TRBJ1-5; maybe TRBD1 (5 bases). The CDR3 consists of 17 residues. Trimming removed 2 bases from V and 2 bases from J, with 16 bases in between. The germline V gene encodes CDR1 SGHTA and CDR2 FQGNSA.

There are a few counts of this clone. The chain employs TRBV7-3 and TRBJ2-1, with 12 bases that match TRBD2. Germline V lookup: CDR1 SGHTA, CDR2 FQGTGA. After removal of 5 bases from V and 3 bases from J, the junction contained 5 bases not matched to a gene. The CDR3 has 16 residues. The CDR3 region is CASSPLTSGSYNEQFF. The CDR3 region has the DNA TGTGCCAGCAGCCCACTGACTAGCGGGAGCTACAATGAGCAGTTCTTC.

This clone was found a few times. This rearrangement joins TRBV7-9 to TRBJ1-4; D is perhaps TRBD1 (5 bases). The V gene's germline CDR1 is SEHNR and CDR2 FQNEAQ (reference sequence). CDR3 length: 14 amino acids. The ends were cut back, 1 base at V and 6 bases at J, with 9 bases in the middle. CDR3 DNA sequence: TGTGCCAGCAGCTTAGGCAGGGCCGATGAAAAACTGTTTTTT. As protein: CASSLGRADEKLFF.

This clone came up many times. The chain joins TRBV11-2 to TRBJ1-3; D gene uncertain. With 2 bases removed from V and 2 bases from J, the gap between germline ends came to 4 bases. CDR3 length equals 13 residues. CDR1 is SGHAT and CDR2 is FQNNGV in the germline V gene. The CDR3 is CASSLSAGNTIYF. The CDR3 region has the DNA TGTGCCAGCAGCTTATCAGCTGGAAACACCATATATTTT.

V usage is TRBV5-1 and J usage is TRBJ1-2; no reliable D call. V was cut by 0 bases and J by 8 bases, with 14 bases left in between. The germline V gene has CDR1 SGHRS and CDR2 YFSETQ. The CDR3 totals 14 residues. The CDR3 spells CASSLAQSKTGYTF. CDR3 sequence (DNA): TGCGCCAGCAGCTTGGCACAGAGTAAGACCGGCTACACCTTC.

The V and J genes are TRBV11-2 and TRBJ2-7; TRBD1 matches at 9 bases. The germline V gene has CDR1 SGHAT and CDR2 FQNNGV. V lost 6 bases, J lost 2 bases, and 11 bases stayed unmatched. The CDR3 runs to 16 residues. CDR3 region: CASSRTGTGSTYEQYF. CDR3 DNA sequence: TGTGCCAGCAGTCGTACCGGGACAGGGTCAACCTACGAGCAGTACTTC.

This clone was found a few times. The rearrangement uses TRBV9 and TRBJ1-1, with 11 bases lining up with TRBD1. V lost 0 bases to trimming and J lost 4 bases; unmatched junction nucleotides: 5. The CDR3 runs 16 residues. From germline, CDR1 is SGDLS and CDR2 YYNGEE. In DNA, the CDR3 is TGTGCCAGCAGCGTAGGGACAGGGGGCCTTCGCACTGAAGCTTTCTTT. It codes for CASSVGTGGLRTEAFF.

The rearrangement uses TRBV5-1 and TRBJ2-2, with 9 positions matching TRBD1. Per the germline V gene, CDR1 is SGHRS and CDR2 is YFSETQ. The CDR3 covers 15 residues. With 6 bases clipped from V and 2 bases from J, the junction kept 5 bases outside the gene matches. CDR3 sequence (DNA): TGCGCCAGCAAAGGACAGGGGAGCAACACCGGGGAGCTGTTTTTT. Protein product: CASKGQGSNTGELFF.

This clone appeared a few times. The V call is TRBV19, the J call TRBJ2-2, with D tentatively TRBD1 or TRBD2 (5 bases each). Germline V gives CDR1 LNHDA, CDR2 SQIVND (reference sequence). The germline V and J ends were trimmed by 6 bases and 0 bases, with 11 bases remaining between them. This CDR3 contains 15 residues. CDR3 nucleotides: TGTGCCAGTAGGACCGGGACGGCGAACACCGGGGAGCTGTTTTTT. This gives the protein CASRTGTANTGELFF. Full variable domain (remainder filled in from reference TRBV19 and TRBJ2-2): DGGITQSPKYLFRKEGQNVTLSCEQNLNHDAMYWYRQDPGQGLRLIYYSQIVNDFQKGDIAEGYSVSREKKESFPLTVTSAQKNPTAFYLCASRTGTANTGELFFGEGSRLTVL.

This clone was observed a handful of times. The chain has TRBV28 and TRBJ2-3; 14 bases are shared with TRBD2. The germline V gene has CDR1 MDHEN and CDR2 SYDVKM. J gave up 0 bases and V 6 bases, and 11 bases lay outside the gene matches. There are 19 residues in the CDR3. The CDR3 DNA reads TGTGCCAGCAGCCGTCGACCGGGACTAGCGGGGGCTAGCACAGATACGCAGTATTTT. This translates into CASSRRPGLAGASTDTQYF.

The chain combines TRBV7-8 with TRBJ2-1; D is unclear. The CDR3 runs to 14 residues. Germline V gives CDR1 SGHVS, CDR2 FQNEAQ. V shed 3 bases and J shed 2 bases, with 8 bases lying between them. CDR3 amino acids: CASSLSAAYNEQFF. The CDR3 DNA reads TGTGCCAGCAGCTTGAGTGCAGCCTACAATGAGCAGTTCTTC.

This clone was observed a few times. The chain combines TRBV29-1 with TRBJ2-3; 10 bases fit TRBD2. Germline V lookup: CDR1 SQVTM, CDR2 ANQGSEA. The CDR3 is 14 amino acids. J lost 3 bases, V lost 7 bases, and 7 bases had no gene match. For the CDR3, the DNA is TGCAGCGCTCTAGCGGGAGCGGGTACAGATACGCAGTATTTT. Its protein product is CSALAGAGTDTQYF.

This clone has more than one count but fewer than ten. The chain combines TRBV19 with TRBJ2-1; 11 nucleotides line up with TRBD2. This CDR3 spans 16 amino acids. The germline V gene encodes CDR1 LNHDA and CDR2 SQIVND (reference sequence). V trimming: 3 bases; J trimming: 2 bases; junction bases outside the gene matches: 3. This CDR3 is CASSIPLAGAYNEQFF. Written as DNA, the CDR3 is TGTGCCAGTAGTATCCCACTAGCGGGAGCCTACAATGAGCAGTTCTTC.